This T cell receptor beta chain was identified in a study of T cells in Graves' hyperthyroidism and ophthalmopathy. Findings of the study overall: Blood also contained most expanded thyroid clonotypes above 0.001.

The TCR beta CDR3 regions underwent amplification using RNA transcripts as the source. HTBI primers were used for first-round RT-PCR of the TCR CDR3. From the multiplex PCR reads, TCRdb called clonotypes with MiXCR, one entry per CDR3 protein. The table shows fewer than 750,000 distinct CDR3 sequences, with about 14% occurring only once. The sample holds many counts of this clonotype. Antigen specificity is unknown. Among ophthalmopathy patients, the Clinical Activity Score reached at least 3, the NOSPECS grade reached at least 4, and duration remained under 3 months. Trimming pared 6 bases from V and 5 bases from J, leaving 17 bases between. This CDR3 has 14 amino acids.

This receptor was identified in a woman between 45 and 65 years old with Graves' ophthalmopathy. The rearrangement joins TRBV12-3 or TRBV12-4 to TRBJ2-7; D is perhaps TRBD1 (6 bases). The material sequenced was blood. CDR3 nucleotide sequence: TGTGCCAGCAGCCAGATCGACAGGCCCCACGAGCAGTACTTC. Translating gives CASSQIDRPHEQYF.